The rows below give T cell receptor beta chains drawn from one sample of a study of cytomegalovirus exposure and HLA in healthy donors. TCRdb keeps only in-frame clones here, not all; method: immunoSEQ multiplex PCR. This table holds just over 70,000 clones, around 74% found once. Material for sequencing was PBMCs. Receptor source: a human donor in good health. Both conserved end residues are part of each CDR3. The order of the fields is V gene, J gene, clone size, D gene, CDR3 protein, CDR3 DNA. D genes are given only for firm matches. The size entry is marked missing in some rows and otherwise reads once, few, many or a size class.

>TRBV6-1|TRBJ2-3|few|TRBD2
CASSEGKRGLAGDTRYF
TGTGCCAGCAGTGAAGGAAAAAGGGGACTAGCGGGGGATACGAGGTATTTT
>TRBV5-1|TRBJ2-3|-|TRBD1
CASSLDWTGGTDTQYF
TGCGCCAGCAGCTTGGATTGGACAGGTGGGACAGATACGCAGTATTTT
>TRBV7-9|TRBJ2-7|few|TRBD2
CASSLTGGNEQYF
TGTGCCAGCAGCTTAACGGGAGGGAACGAGCAGTACTTC
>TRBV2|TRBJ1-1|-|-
CASNRDVNTEAFF
TGTGCCAGCAACAGGGACGTGAACACTGAAGCTTTCTTT
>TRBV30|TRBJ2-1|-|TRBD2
CAWGGARTSGYNEQFF
TGTGCCTGGGGTGGGGCAAGAACTAGCGGGTACAATGAGCAGTTCTTC
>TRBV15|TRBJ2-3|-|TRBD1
CATRDRGLNTDTQYF
TGTGCCACCCGTGACAGGGGGCTGAATACAGATACGCAGTATTTT
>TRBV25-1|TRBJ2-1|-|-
CASSESAWSEQFF
TGTGCCAGCAGTGAGAGTGCCTGGAGTGAGCAGTTCTTC
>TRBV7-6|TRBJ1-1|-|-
CASSLVGGPGPEAFF
TGTGCCAGCAGCTTAGTTGGGGGCCCTGGGCCTGAAGCTTTCTTT
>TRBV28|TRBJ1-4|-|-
CASSRDGATNEKLFF
TGTGCCAGCAGTAGAGACGGGGCAACTAATGAAAAACTGTTTTTT
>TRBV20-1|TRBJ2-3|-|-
CSARTTGAYF
TGCAGTGCTAGAACCACTGGGGCGTATTTT
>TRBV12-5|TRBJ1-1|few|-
CASESPIHKDTEAFF
TGTGCTAGTGAATCCCCAATACACAAAGACACTGAAGCTTTCTTT
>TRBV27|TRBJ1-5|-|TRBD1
CASSWDRGVAQHF
TGTGCCAGCAGTTGGGACAGGGGGGTGGCCCAGCATTTT
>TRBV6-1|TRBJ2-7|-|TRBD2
CATAPQTSIYEQYF
TGTGCCACCGCCCCCCAGACTAGCATATACGAGCAGTACTTC
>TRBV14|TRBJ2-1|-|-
CASSPGLSSYNEQFF
TGTGCCAGCAGCCCGGGACTTAGCTCCTACAATGAGCAGTTCTTC
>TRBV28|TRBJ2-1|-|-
CASSPLRSTLVDNEQFF
TGTGCCAGCAGCCCACTCCGTTCGACACTCGTGGACAATGAGCAGTTCTTC
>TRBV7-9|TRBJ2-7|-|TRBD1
CASSPRGQGFYEQYF
TGTGCCAGCAGCCCCCGTGGACAGGGATTCTACGAGCAGTACTTC
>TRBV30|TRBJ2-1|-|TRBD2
CAWSRGAGGPNEQFF
TGTGCCTGGTCCCGGGGGGCGGGAGGGCCTAATGAGCAGTTCTTC
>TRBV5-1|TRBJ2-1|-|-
CASSLSPHSYNEQFF
TGCGCCAGCAGCCTTAGCCCTCACTCCTACAATGAGCAGTTCTTC
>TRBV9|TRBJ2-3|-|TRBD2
CASSLGTSGPTSTDTQYF
TGTGCCAGCAGCCTAGGGACTAGCGGGCCCACTAGCACAGATACGCAGTATTTT
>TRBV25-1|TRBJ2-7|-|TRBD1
CATRTGASYEQYF
TGTGCCACCAGGACAGGGGCCTCCTACGAGCAGTACTTC
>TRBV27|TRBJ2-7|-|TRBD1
CASSLRQGPHEQYF
TGTGCCAGCAGTCTAAGACAGGGGCCCCACGAGCAGTACTTC
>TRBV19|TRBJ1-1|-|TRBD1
CASFAGGFTEAFF
TGTGCCAGTTTCGCAGGGGGCTTCACTGAAGCTTTCTTT
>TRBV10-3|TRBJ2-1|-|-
CAISGTEDNEQFF
TGTGCCATCAGTGGGACTGAGGACAATGAGCAGTTCTTC
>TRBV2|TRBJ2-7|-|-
CASTGQIYEQYF
TGTGCCAGCACAGGACAGATCTACGAGCAGTACTTC
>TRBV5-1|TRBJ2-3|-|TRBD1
CASSDGQGSTDTQYF
TGCGCCAGCAGCGACGGACAGGGGAGCACAGATACGCAGTATTTT
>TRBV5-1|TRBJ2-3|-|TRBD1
CASSSGQSYWEDTQYF
TGCGCCAGCAGCTCGGGACAGTCCTATTGGGAAGATACGCAGTATTTT
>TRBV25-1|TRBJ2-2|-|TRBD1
CASSRGQGANTGELFF
TGTGCCAGCAGTCGGGGACAGGGCGCGAACACCGGGGAGCTGTTTTTT
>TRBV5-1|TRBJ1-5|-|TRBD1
CASSRDGQGNQPQHF
TGCGCCAGCAGCCGGGATGGACAGGGCAATCAGCCCCAGCATTTT
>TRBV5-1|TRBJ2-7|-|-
CASSLTGDSYEQYF
TGCGCCAGCAGCTTGACGGGGGACTCCTACGAGCAGTACTTC
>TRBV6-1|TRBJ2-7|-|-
CASSGGGQGFAYEQYF
TGTGCCAGCAGTGGGGGGGGTCAGGGGTTTGCCTACGAGCAGTACTTC
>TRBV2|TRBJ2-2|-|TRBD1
CASSFPGQGTDGGLTGELFF
TGTGCCAGCAGTTTTCCGGGACAGGGAACCGACGGGGGTTTGACCGGGGAGCTGTTTTTT
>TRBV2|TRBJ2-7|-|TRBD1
CASKSSSTGFPTEQYF
TGTGCCAGCAAGTCTAGCTCGACAGGGTTCCCGACGGAGCAGTACTTC
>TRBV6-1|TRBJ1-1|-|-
CASREYTEAFF
TGTGCCAGCCGGGAGTACACTGAAGCTTTCTTT
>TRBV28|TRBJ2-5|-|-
CASSRRGETQYF
TGTGCCAGCAGCCGGAGGGGAGAGACCCAGTACTTC
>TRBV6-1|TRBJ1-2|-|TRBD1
CASSASGGDYGYTF
TGTGCCAGCAGTGCCTCAGGGGGCGACTATGGCTACACCTTC
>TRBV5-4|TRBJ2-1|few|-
CASSLDLSDEQFF
TGTGCCAGCAGCTTGGATCTATCGGATGAGCAGTTCTTC
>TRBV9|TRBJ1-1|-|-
CASSVTKATEAFF
TGTGCCAGCAGCGTAACTAAGGCCACTGAAGCTTTCTTT
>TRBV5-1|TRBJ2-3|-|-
CASSLGSGSRRDTQYF
TGCGCCAGCAGCTTAGGGAGCGGGTCTAGGAGGGATACGCAGTATTTT
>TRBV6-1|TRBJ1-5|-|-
CASSASGGAGSNQPQHF
TGTGCCAGCAGTGCCTCCGGTGGGGCAGGGAGCAATCAGCCCCAGCATTTT
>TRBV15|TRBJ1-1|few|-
CATSRDQEGWNTEAFF
TGTGCCACCAGCAGAGATCAGGAGGGATGGAACACTGAAGCTTTCTTT
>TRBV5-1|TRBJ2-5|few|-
CASSPLGFQETQYF
TGCGCCAGCAGCCCCCTAGGATTCCAAGAGACCCAGTACTTC
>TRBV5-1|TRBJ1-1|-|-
CASSLGHGANTEAFF
TGCGCCAGCAGCTTGGGACATGGGGCAAACACTGAAGCTTTCTTT
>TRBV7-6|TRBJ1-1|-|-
CASSLGAATEAFF
TGTGCCAGCAGCCTGGGGGCCGCCACTGAAGCTTTCTTT
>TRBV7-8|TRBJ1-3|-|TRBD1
CASSSRTGLGNTIYF
TGTGCCAGCAGCTCTAGGACAGGCCTGGGAAACACCATATATTTT
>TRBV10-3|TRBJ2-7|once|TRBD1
CAISDSGTAAEQYF
TGTGCCATCAGTGACTCAGGGACAGCCGCGGAGCAGTACTTC
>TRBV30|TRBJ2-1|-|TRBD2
CASSLTSGSRGEQFF
TGTGCCTCATCTTTGACTAGCGGGAGTCGAGGTGAGCAGTTCTTC
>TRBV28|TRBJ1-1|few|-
CASSLPGSLNTEAFF
TGTGCCAGCAGTCTCCCAGGGTCTCTGAACACTGAAGCTTTCTTT
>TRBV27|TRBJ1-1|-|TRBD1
CASSLSRGQQGGTEAFF
TGTGCCAGCAGTTTATCGAGGGGACAGCAGGGGGGCACTGAAGCTTTCTTT
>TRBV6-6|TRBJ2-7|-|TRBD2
CASSLTSGKGEQYF
TGTGCCAGCAGTCTGACTAGCGGGAAGGGCGAGCAGTACTTC
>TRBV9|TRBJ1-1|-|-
CASSPREGPNTEAFF
TGTGCCAGCAGCCCCAGGGAGGGGCCGAACACTGAAGCTTTCTTT
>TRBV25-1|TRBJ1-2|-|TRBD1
CASSGPGQGLYYGYTF
TGTGCCAGCAGTGGACCGGGACAGGGGCTTTACTATGGCTACACCTTC
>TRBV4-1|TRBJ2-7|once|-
CASSQTPDSPYEQYF
TGCGCCAGCAGCCAAACCCCGGACAGTCCCTACGAGCAGTACTTC
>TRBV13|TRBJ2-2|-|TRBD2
CASSSSGLAGVSGELFF
TGTGCCAGCAGCTCGAGCGGACTAGCGGGAGTATCCGGGGAGCTGTTTTTT
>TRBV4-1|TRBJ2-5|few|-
CASSHKADRETQYF
TGCGCCAGCAGCCATAAGGCGGATAGGGAGACCCAGTACTTC
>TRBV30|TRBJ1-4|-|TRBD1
CAWDREGAHEKLFF
TGTGCCTGGGACCGAGAGGGGGCCCATGAAAAACTGTTTTTT
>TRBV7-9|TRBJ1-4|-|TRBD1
CASSLKGTGEGNEKLFF
TGTGCCAGCAGCTTAAAGGGGACAGGGGAGGGGAATGAAAAACTGTTTTTT
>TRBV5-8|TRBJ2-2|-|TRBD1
CASSPTGVSTGELFF
TGTGCCAGCAGCCCCACAGGGGTATCGACCGGGGAGCTGTTTTTT
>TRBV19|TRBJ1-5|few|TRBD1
CASLTTGASNQPQHF
TGTGCCAGTTTAACGACAGGGGCCTCCAATCAGCCCCAGCATTTT
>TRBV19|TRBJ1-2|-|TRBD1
CASSPRDRGNGYTF
TGTGCCAGTAGCCCCCGGGACAGGGGGAATGGCTACACCTTC
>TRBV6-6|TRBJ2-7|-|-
CASRPGSPYEQYF
TGTGCCAGTCGACCGGGATCTCCCTACGAGCAGTACTTC